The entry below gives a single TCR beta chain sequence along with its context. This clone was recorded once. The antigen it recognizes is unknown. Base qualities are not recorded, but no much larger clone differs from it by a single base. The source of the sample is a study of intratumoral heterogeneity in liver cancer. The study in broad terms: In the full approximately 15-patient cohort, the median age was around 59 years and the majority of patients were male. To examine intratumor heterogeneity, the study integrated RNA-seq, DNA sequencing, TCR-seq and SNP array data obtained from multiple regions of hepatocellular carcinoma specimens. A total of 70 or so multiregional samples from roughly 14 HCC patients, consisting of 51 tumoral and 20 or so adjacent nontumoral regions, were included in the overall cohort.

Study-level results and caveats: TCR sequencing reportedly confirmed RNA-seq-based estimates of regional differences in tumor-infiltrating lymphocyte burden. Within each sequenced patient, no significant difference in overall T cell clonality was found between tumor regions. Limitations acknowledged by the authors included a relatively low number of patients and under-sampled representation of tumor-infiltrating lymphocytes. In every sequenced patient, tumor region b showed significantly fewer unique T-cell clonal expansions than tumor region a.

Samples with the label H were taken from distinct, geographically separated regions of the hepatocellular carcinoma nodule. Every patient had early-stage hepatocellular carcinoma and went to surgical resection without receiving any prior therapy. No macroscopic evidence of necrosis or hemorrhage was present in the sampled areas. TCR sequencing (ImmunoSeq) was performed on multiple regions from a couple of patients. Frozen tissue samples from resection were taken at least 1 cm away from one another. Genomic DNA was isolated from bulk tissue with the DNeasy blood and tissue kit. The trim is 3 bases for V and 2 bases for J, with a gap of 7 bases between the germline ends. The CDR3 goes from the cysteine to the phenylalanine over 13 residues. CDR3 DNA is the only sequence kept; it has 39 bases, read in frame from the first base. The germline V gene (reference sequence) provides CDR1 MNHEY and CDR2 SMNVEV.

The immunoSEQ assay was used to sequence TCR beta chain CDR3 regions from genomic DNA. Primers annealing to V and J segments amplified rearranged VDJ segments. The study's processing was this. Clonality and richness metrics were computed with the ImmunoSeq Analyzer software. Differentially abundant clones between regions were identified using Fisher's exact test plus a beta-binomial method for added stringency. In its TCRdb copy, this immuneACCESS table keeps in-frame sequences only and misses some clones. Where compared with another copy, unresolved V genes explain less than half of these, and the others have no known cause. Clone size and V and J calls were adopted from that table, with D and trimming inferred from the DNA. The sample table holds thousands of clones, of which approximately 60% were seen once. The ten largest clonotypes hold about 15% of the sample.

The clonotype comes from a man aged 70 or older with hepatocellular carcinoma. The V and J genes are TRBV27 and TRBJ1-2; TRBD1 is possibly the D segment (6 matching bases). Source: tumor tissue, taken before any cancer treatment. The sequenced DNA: TGTGCCAGCAGTTTTAGGGGGAACTATGGCTACACCTTC. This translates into CASSFRGNYGYTF.